The 32 T cell receptor beta chains reported below all come from one sample, sequenced in a study of cytomegalovirus exposure and HLA in healthy donors. PCR involved 60 Vbeta and 13 Jbeta primers. This table comes from immunoSEQ multiplex PCR, and its TCRdb copy is limited to in-frame clones, with some not included. The sample has 170,000 or so clones, over 70% seen once; the top ten hold more than 3%. Material: PBMCs. The receptors derive from a woman in her fifties or sixties in good health and CMV-seropositive.

This clone showed up just a few times. The chain carries TRBV5-5 and TRBJ1-4, with 8 bases lining up with TRBD1. Germline-derived CDR1 and CDR2 are SGHKS and YYEKEE (reference sequence). This CDR3 has 15 residues. V dropped 0 bases and J dropped 8; count of bases not matched to a gene: 6. The CDR3 spells CASSLGSGGGEKLFF. The CDR3, as DNA: TGTGCCAGCAGCTTGGGCTCAGGGGGCGGCGAAAAACTGTTTTTT.

The chain recombines TRBV6-5 with TRBJ2-5, with 9 bases identical to TRBD1. The CDR3 is 15 amino acids. In germline, CDR1 is MNHEY, CDR2 SVGAGI. J lost 4 bases, V lost 6 bases, and 9 bases had no gene match. CDR3 loop: CASSNPTGGRETQYF. CDR3 DNA: TGTGCCAGCAGCAACCCCACAGGGGGCAGAGAGACCCAGTACTTC.

This clone has a single count. This chain's CDR3 is CASSYGGDEQFF. The CDR3 DNA sequence: TGTGCCAGCAGTTACGGGGGGGATGAGCAGTTCTTC. The J gene is TRBJ2-1, the V gene TRBV6-5; 7 nucleotides agree with TRBD2. The CDR3 contains 12 residues. Trimming took 2 bases from V and 8 from J; bases not matched to a gene: 0. Germline CDR1 MNHEY, CDR2 SVGAGI.

This clone has just a few counts. V usage is TRBV5-8 and J usage is TRBJ1-1; 12 nucleotides agree with TRBD1. This CDR3 spans 15 amino acids. V gave up 2 bases and J gave up 5 bases; unmatched junction bases: 4. The germline gives CDR1 SGHTS, CDR2 YDEGEE. The CDR3 sequence: CASSFPGQGATEAFF. The CDR3 DNA is TGTGCCAGCAGCTTCCCGGGACAGGGGGCTACTGAAGCTTTCTTT.

This clone has just one count. The chain uses TRBV10-3 and TRBJ2-7, with TRBD2 matching over 11 bases. This CDR3 spans 14 amino acids. J lost 0 bases, V lost 11 bases, and 6 bases had no gene match. Germline V gene data show CDR1 as ENHRY and CDR2 as SYGVKD. CDR3 protein: CAFRLAGGSYEQYF. The CDR3 coding sequence is TGTGCCTTCCGGCTAGCGGGGGGCTCCTACGAGCAGTACTTC.

The chain couples TRBV19 to TRBJ2-3; 8 bases align to TRBD2. After removal of 7 bases from V and 6 bases from J, the junction contained 15 bases not matched to a gene. The CDR3 loop spans 16 amino acids. Germline assignment: CDR1 LNHDA and CDR2 SQIVND (reference sequence). The CDR3, as DNA: TGTGCCAGTAAAAGGGCGGGGACTAGGCGAGGTGATACGCAGTATTTT. Protein product: CASKRAGTRRGDTQYF.

Only a few counts were recorded for this clone. This chain's CDR3 is CASSLRTGGIEAFF. CDR3 nucleotide sequence: TGTGCCAGCAGTCTTCGGACAGGGGGAATTGAAGCTTTCTTT. The genes are TRBV6-5 and TRBJ1-1, with 10 bases matching TRBD1. CDR1 and CDR2 (germline): MNHEY, SVGAGI. The CDR3 sequence is 14 residues long. The junction had 7 bases not matched to a gene; V was cut back by 5 bases and J by 7 bases.

The chain uses TRBV6-5 and TRBJ2-7, with D perhaps TRBD1 (6 bases). Germline V CDR1 and CDR2: MNHEY, SVGAGI. This CDR3 region has 13 residues. V gave up 6 bases and J gave up 7 bases, with 16 bases separating them. The CDR3 nucleotides are TGTGCCAGCAGGGAAACAGGGTCATGGGAGCAGTACTTC. It encodes CASRETGSWEQYF.

The gene calls are TRBV4-2 and TRBJ2-1; no reliable D call. The germline V gene has CDR1 LGHNA and CDR2 YNFKEQ. This CDR3 has 16 amino acids. The V gene lost 1 base and the J gene lost 7 bases, with 17 bases spanning the gap. DNA of the CDR3: TGTGCCAGCAGCCAAGTTGGCCTAGAAGTGCGTAATGAGCAGTTCTTC. Its protein is CASSQVGLEVRNEQFF.

The V gene is TRBV5-1, the J gene TRBJ2-5; 7 bases agree with TRBD2. Gene TRBJ2-7 matches the end of the DNA better, so the J call may be wrong. CDR1 is SGHRS, CDR2 YFSETQ, per germline. The CDR3 contains 17 residues. Written as DNA, the CDR3 is TGCGCCAGCAGCTTGGTACGGGGGGACGCGTTCACCTACGAGCAGTACTTC. It is translated as CASSLVRGDAFTYEQYF.

This clone was detected a few times. The V call is TRBV2, the J call TRBJ2-6; possibly TRBD1 for D (5 bases). Trimming took 6 bases from V and 4 from J, leaving 13 bases between them. The CDR3 consists of 15 residues. CDR1 SNHLY and CDR2 FYNNEI come from the germline V gene. This CDR3 is CASRVQVPGANVLTF. In DNA form, the CDR3 reads TGTGCCAGCAGAGTACAGGTACCCGGGGCCAACGTCCTGACTTTC.

The genes are TRBV7-3 and TRBJ2-1; 7 bases are shared with TRBD2. The CDR3 runs to 14 residues. The V segment lost 5 bases and the J segment 12 bases; nucleotides outside the gene matches: 13. Per germline, CDR1 SGHTA and CDR2 FQGTGA. The CDR3 DNA reads TGTGCCAGCAGCCCCGGACTAGTAGAGCCCTGGCAGTTCTTC. It translates to CASSPGLVEPWQFF.

V usage is TRBV15 and J usage is TRBJ1-1; D ambiguous. Germline values: CDR1 LNHNV, CDR2 YYDKDF (reference sequence). This CDR3 is built from 16 residues. Trimming pared 0 bases from V and 10 bases from J, leaving 21 bases between. The CDR3 spells CATSRDQTAAKRGAFF. The DNA for the CDR3 is TGTGCCACCAGCAGAGATCAAACAGCCGCTAAACGGGGAGCTTTCTTT.

The chain links TRBV28 to TRBJ2-1, with a tentative D call TRBD2 (6 bases). This CDR3 comprises 15 residues. Per germline, CDR1 MDHEN and CDR2 SYDVKM. Trimming removed 3 bases from V and 1 base from J, with 10 bases in between. CDR3 amino acids: CASSFSGPSYNEQFF. CDR3 DNA sequence: TGTGCCAGCAGTTTTAGCGGACCTTCCTACAATGAGCAGTTCTTC. Using reference TRBV28 and TRBJ2-1 for the parts outside the CDR3, the full variable domain is DVKVTQSSRYLVKRTGEKVFLECVQDMDHENMFWYRQDPGLGLRLIYFSYDVKMKEKGDIPEGYSVSREKKERFSLILESASTNQTSMYLCASSFSGPSYNEQFFGPGTRLTVL.

This chain uses TRBV6-1 with TRBJ1-6; D remains unclear. V lost 4 bases and J lost 15, with 10 bases in between. CDR1 is MNHNS, CDR2 SASEGT, per germline. The CDR3 length is 11 residues. The CDR3 region is CASSGQSYLHF. The CDR3 DNA follows: TGTGCCAGCAGTGGTCAGTCTTACCTCCACTTT.

The CDR3 bases are TGTGCCAGCTCGCGGGGGATAAGCAATCAGCCCCAGCATTTT. Protein: CASSRGISNQPQHF. This chain links TRBV18 with TRBJ1-5; a possible D gene is TRBD1 (5 bases). CDR3 size: 14 residues. In germline, CDR1 is KGHSH, CDR2 LQKENI. Trimming shortened V by 6 bases and J by 1 base, and 10 bases separated the two germline ends.

The chain is built from TRBV5-1 and TRBJ2-2; the D gene is possibly TRBD2 (7 bases). Per the germline V gene, CDR1 is SGHRS and CDR2 is YFSETQ. Trimming left V 2 bases short and J 8 bases short, with 13 bases between. This CDR3 is built from 14 residues. The CDR3 loop reads CASSFGGASGELFF. CDR3 coding DNA: TGCGCCAGCAGCTTTGGGGGGGCGTCTGGGGAGCTGTTTTTT.

This rearrangement joins TRBV9 to TRBJ2-2; 9 nucleotides line up with TRBD1. V was clipped by 0 bases and J by 8 bases; unmatched bases: 14. The CDR3 consists of 18 residues. Germline-derived CDR1 and CDR2 are SGDLS and YYNGEE. The CDR3 DNA is TGTGCCAGCAGCGTAGCTACGGTCGGCACAGGGGGCAATGGGGAGCTGTTTTTT. This sequence encodes CASSVATVGTGGNGELFF.

This chain uses TRBV4-3 with TRBJ1-4, with a weak D call TRBD1 (6 bases). V was shortened by 1 base and J by 0 bases, with 12 bases between the two germline ends. CDR1 and CDR2 from the germline V gene are LGHNA and YSLEER. This CDR3 is 17 amino acids long. For the CDR3, the DNA is TGCGCCAGCAGCCAAGGACAGGTTGGAGCAACTAATGAAAAACTGTTTTTT. It encodes CASSQGQVGATNEKLFF.

The sample holds a few counts of this clone. This chain connects TRBV28 to TRBJ1-3; TRBD1 agrees at 8 bases. V lost 4 bases and J lost 8; bases outside the gene matches: 7. This CDR3 has 14 residues. From germline, CDR1 is MDHEN and CDR2 SYDVKM. The CDR3 coding sequence is TGTGCCAGCAGTTCAGGGGGCGCGGTGGACACCATATATTTT. Its protein is CASSSGGAVDTIYF.

The J gene is TRBJ1-5, the V gene TRBV7-8, with D possibly TRBD1 on 6 matching bases. The germline V and J ends were trimmed by 5 bases and 4 bases, with 18 bases remaining between them. The CDR3 is 16 amino acids. The V gene's germline CDR1 is SGHVS and CDR2 FQNEAQ. The CDR3 DNA follows: TGTGCCAGCAGCAAGGCCCCGGGGGGCATAAATCAGCCCCAGCATTTT. It translates to CASSKAPGGINQPQHF. The full variable domain, completed using reference TRBV7-8 and TRBJ1-5, is GAGVSQSPRYKVAKRGQDVALRCDPISGHVSLFWYQQALGQGPEFLTYFQNEAQLDKSGLPSDRFFAERPEGSVSTLKIQRTQQEDSAVYLCASSKAPGGINQPQHFGDGTRLSIL.

The chain uses TRBV19 and TRBJ2-5; 7 nucleotides line up with TRBD2. V shed 3 bases and J 1 base; nucleotides not matched to a gene: 2. CDR1 and CDR2 (germline): LNHDA, SQIVND (reference sequence). This CDR3 is built from 14 residues. The chain's CDR3 is CASSIGTTQETQYF. The CDR3 coding sequence is TGTGCCAGTAGTATCGGGACTACCCAAGAGACCCAGTACTTC.

The J gene is TRBJ2-1, the V gene TRBV19; a weak D match, TRBD1 (6 bases). The V end was cut by 7 bases, the J end by 6 bases, with 19 bases between. The length of the CDR3 is 15 residues. Germline V gene lookup returns CDR1 LNHDA and CDR2 SQIVND (reference sequence). The CDR3 region has the DNA TGTGCCAGTAAACCGGGAACAGGGTATCCCAATGAGCAGTTCTTC. Its protein is CASKPGTGYPNEQFF. Full variable domain (rest looked up from reference TRBV19 and TRBJ2-1): DGGITQSPKYLFRKEGQNVTLSCEQNLNHDAMYWYRQDPGQGLRLIYYSQIVNDFQKGDIAEGYSVSREKKESFPLTVTSAQKNPTAFYLCASKPGTGYPNEQFFGPGTRLTVL.

The chain joins TRBV19 to TRBJ2-2; 7 bases line up with TRBD1. Germline assignment: CDR1 LNHDA and CDR2 SQIVND (reference sequence). V gave up 5 bases and J gave up 13 bases; unmatched junction bases: 16. The CDR3 spans 15 residues. This CDR3 is CASSPGLDRALGLFF. CDR3 nucleotide sequence: TGTGCCAGTAGTCCCGGTCTAGACAGGGCCCTGGGGCTGTTTTTT.

This clone was counted a single time. The V call is TRBV10-3, the J call TRBJ2-5; D not resolved. TRBJ2-7 matches the DNA end more closely, so the J call is doubtful. CDR1 is ENHRY and CDR2 is SYGVKD in the germline V gene. The CDR3 contains 16 residues. The CDR3 nucleotides are TGTGCCATCAGTGAGTCGAGTACAGCCATCTCCTACGAGCAGTACTTC. It yields the protein CAISESSTAISYEQYF.

V gene TRBV9 combines with J gene TRBJ2-1, with D perhaps TRBD2 (5 bases). Germline CDR1 and CDR2: SGDLS and YYNGEE. Trimming left V 0 bases short and J 0 bases short, with 10 bases between. This CDR3 is built from 16 residues. The DNA of the CDR3 is TGTGCCAGCAGCGTAGATGCGGGCAGCTCCTACAATGAGCAGTTCTTC. Protein sequence: CASSVDAGSSYNEQFF.

The rearrangement links TRBV28 to TRBJ2-7; D possibly corresponds to TRBD1 (6 bases). V was pared by 5 bases and J by 7 bases, with 18 bases between. This CDR3 is built from 14 residues. CDR1 is MDHEN and CDR2 is SYDVKM in the germline V gene. The CDR3 reads CASSIPTGFGEQYF. CDR3 nucleotides: TGTGCCAGCAGTATACCCACAGGGTTTGGTGAGCAGTACTTC.

In its sample, this clone was seen a few times. CDR3 region: CASSQNRVSRDGYTF. The CDR3 bases are TGTGCCAGCAGTCAAAACAGGGTTTCAAGGGATGGCTACACCTTC. The chain recombines TRBV6-4 with TRBJ1-2, with TRBD1 as a possible D gene (6 bases). In germline, CDR1 is MRHNA, CDR2 SNTAGT. Trimming took off 5 bases at V and 6 bases at J, with 19 bases between the two ends. This CDR3 has 15 amino acids.

With respect to this clone: Sequence at one end of the junction differs from germline and may be a read error. The chain couples TRBV7-7 to TRBJ2-5; 9 bases are shared with TRBD1. Per germline, CDR1 SSHAT and CDR2 FNYEAQ (reference sequence). The CDR3 sequence is 14 residues long. CDR3 amino acids: CASSRDRASETQYF. The CDR3 nucleotides read TGTGCTAGCAGCCGGGACAGGGCATCAGAGACCCAGTACTTC.

This clone was observed a handful of times. The chain uses TRBV7-8 and TRBJ2-7, with TRBD2 identical over 7 bases. The CDR3 has 15 residues. Germline CDR1 SGHVS, CDR2 FQNEAQ. V trimming: 3 bases; J trimming: 2 bases; junction bases outside the gene matches: 7. CDR3 protein: CASSFGTGGPYEQYF. The CDR3 DNA follows: TGTGCCAGCAGCTTTGGTACGGGAGGCCCCTACGAGCAGTACTTC.

The chain couples TRBV28 to TRBJ2-7; 7 bases are a match to TRBD1. Per the germline V gene, CDR1 is MDHEN and CDR2 is SYDVKM. The junction had 3 bases not matched to a gene; V was cut back by 2 bases and J by 5 bases. The CDR3 has 13 residues. CDR3 amino acids: CASSLLTGNEQYF. CDR3 coding DNA: TGTGCCAGCAGTTTACTGACAGGGAACGAGCAGTACTTC.

This clone came up a few times. This sequence joins TRBV11-2 and TRBJ2-1; 9 bases line up with TRBD2. V lost 2 bases, J lost 3 bases, and 5 bases stayed unmatched. This CDR3 has 16 residues. From germline, CDR1 is SGHAT and CDR2 FQNNGV. This chain's CDR3 is CASSLLRTSDYNEQFF. The CDR3 DNA is TGTGCCAGCAGCTTATTGAGGACTAGCGACTACAATGAGCAGTTCTTC.